This TCR beta chain comes out of a study of vaccination effects on CD4 cells after COVID-19. Only in-frame clones appear in the TCRdb table, and some are missing; sequencing was by immunoSEQ multiplex PCR. The table records around 30,000 clones, about three quarters of them present only once. The V end lost 1 base, the J end lost 5 bases, and 17 bases lay between the germline ends. CDR1 is SGHDN and CDR2 is FVKESK in the germline V gene. The CDR3 covers 16 residues. As for this clone: Its target is unknown.

The ViraFEST assay expanded antigen-specific CD4+ T cells with viral peptide pools before sequencing. Culture lasted about ten days before CD4+ T cell isolation. PCR confirmed that the person was infected with SARS-CoV-2 between March and December 2020. The authors exchanged half the medium for IL-2 medium on days 3 and 7. This clonotype was sampled from a human donor who had a prior SARS-CoV-2 infection. This sample comprised CD4+ T cells from PBMCs cultured with SARS-CoV-2 spike peptides, obtained before COVID-19 vaccination. V gene TRBV14 combines with J gene TRBJ1-2; D is ambiguous. The CDR3 is CASSQAFGRVGYGYTF. The CDR3 DNA reads TGTGCCAGCAGCCAAGCTTTCGGGAGGGTCGGATATGGCTACACCTTC.